A single sample is the source of the 32 T cell receptor beta chains below, sequenced in a study of blood T cell repertoires in COVID-19. Method: immunoSEQ multiplex PCR; TCRdb's copy keeps in-frame clones and lacks some. This sample carries 200,000 to 250,000 clones, 75% to 90% of them seen once, and the ten largest clones take 7.5% to 9.5%. The specimen sequenced was peripheral blood. These receptors were collected from a woman aged 80 or over with COVID-19, enrolled during active disease.

The chain employs TRBV24-1 and TRBJ1-1; D might be TRBD1 (6 bases). The CDR3 runs to 11 residues. Trimming cost V 9 bases and J 10 bases, with 14 bases left between them. Germline CDR1 KGHDR, CDR2 SFDVKD. The CDR3 is CATGGAGGAFF. CDR3 bases: TGTGCCACCGGGGGGGCGGGTGGAGCTTTCTTT.

The rearrangement links TRBV4-3 to TRBJ2-3; 10 bases line up with TRBD2. CDR1 is LGHNA and CDR2 is YSLEER in the germline V gene. The junction had 9 bases not matched to a gene; V was cut back by 0 bases and J by 6 bases. The CDR3 sequence is 17 residues long. The CDR3 DNA follows: TGCGCCAGCAGCCAAGATCTCGCTCGACTAGCGGGCGATACGCAGTATTTT. Translated, it gives CASSQDLARLAGDTQYF.

V is TRBV19 and J is TRBJ1-6; D might be TRBD1 (5 bases). Trimming pared 3 bases from V and 7 bases from J, leaving 10 bases between. The germline gives CDR1 LNHDA, CDR2 SQIVND (reference sequence). CDR3 length equals 14 residues. CDR3 sequence: CASSMAGPNSPLHF. CDR3 coding DNA: TGTGCCAGTAGTATGGCAGGGCCCAATTCACCCCTCCACTTT. The whole variable domain, remainder taken from reference TRBV19 and TRBJ1-6, is DGGITQSPKYLFRKEGQNVTLSCEQNLNHDAMYWYRQDPGQGLRLIYYSQIVNDFQKGDIAEGYSVSREKKESFPLTVTSAQKNPTAFYLCASSMAGPNSPLHFGNGTRLTVT.

The chain carries TRBV18 and TRBJ1-1; D gene ambiguous. The germline V gene has CDR1 KGHSH and CDR2 LQKENI. The V gene lost 0 bases and the J gene lost 4 bases, with 9 bases spanning the gap. This CDR3 is built from 14 residues. The CDR3 sequence is CASSPPTGVTEAFF. CDR3 nucleotides: TGTGCCAGCTCACCACCGACCGGGGTCACTGAAGCTTTCTTT.

This sequence joins TRBV28 and TRBJ1-1, with D perhaps matching TRBD1 (6 bases). Trimming left V 0 bases short and J 1 base short, with 6 bases between. This CDR3 comprises 14 residues. CDR1 and CDR2 (germline): MDHEN, SYDVKM. CDR3 in DNA: TGTGCCAGCAGTTTATGGACAGGGAACACTGAAGCTTTCTTT. Translated, it gives CASSLWTGNTEAFF.

Notes on this clone: This same CDR3 is encoded by further DNA sequences in the sample. The V gene is TRBV12-3 or TRBV12-4, the J gene TRBJ1-2, with D possibly being TRBD1 (6 bases). This CDR3 comprises 13 residues. Deletions cut 3 bases from V and 2 bases from J, with 7 bases between. The CDR3 is CASSFGTNYGYTF. The CDR3 DNA reads TGTGCCAGCAGTTTTGGGACAAACTATGGCTACACCTTC.

The table lists this clone with a count of one. The chain couples TRBV6-1 to TRBJ2-5, with 11 positions matching TRBD1. CDR3 length: 16 residues. The germline V gene encodes CDR1 MNHNS and CDR2 SASEGT. V was clipped by 4 bases and J by 1 base; unmatched bases: 5. The CDR3 bases are TGTGCCAGCAGTGGGTGGGACAGGGGGACCCAAGAGACCCAGTACTTC. It translates to CASSGWDRGTQETQYF.

The rearrangement joins TRBV7-8 to TRBJ1-2; 7 bases match TRBD1. Germline V lookup: CDR1 SGHVS, CDR2 FQNEAQ. V lost 4 bases and J lost 4; bases outside the gene matches: 6. The CDR3 sequence is 14 residues long. The CDR3 nucleotides read TGTGCCAGCAGCTCACAGGGGATTTCCTATGGCTACACCTTC. This gives the protein CASSSQGISYGYTF.

The chain combines TRBV5-4 with TRBJ2-7; 9 bases fit TRBD2. The CDR3 extends over 16 amino acids. Looked up from germline, CDR1 is SGHNT and CDR2 is YYREEE (reference sequence). The V segment lost 0 bases and the J segment 0 bases; nucleotides outside the gene matches: 4. The CDR3, as DNA: TGTGCCAGCAGCTTGGATACTAGCGGGTCCTCCTACGAGCAGTACTTC. Residues: CASSLDTSGSSYEQYF.

This chain joins TRBV19 and TRBJ2-6, with D possibly being TRBD1 (5 bases). Germline assignment: CDR1 LNHDA and CDR2 SQIVND (reference sequence). V was clipped by 3 bases and J by 4 bases, with 10 bases between them. The CDR3 is 15 residues long. The CDR3 nucleotides are TGTGCCAGTAGTATGGCAGGGTCCGGGGCCAACGTCCTGACTTTC. Residues: CASSMAGSGANVLTF.

The chain has TRBV10-3 and TRBJ1-1, with D possibly matching TRBD1 (5 bases). The V gene's germline CDR1 is ENHRY and CDR2 SYGVKD. Trimming took off 4 bases at V and 10 bases at J, with 16 bases between the two ends. CDR3 length equals 13 residues. The CDR3 loop is CAISVEGKGRAFF. Here the CDR3 DNA reads TGTGCCATCAGTGTGGAGGGAAAGGGGCGAGCTTTCTTT.

V usage is TRBV2 and J usage is TRBJ2-5; D might be TRBD1 (5 bases). CDR1 SNHLY and CDR2 FYNNEI come from the germline V gene. The CDR3 totals 12 residues. Trimming left V 10 bases short and J 7 bases short, with 16 bases between. The chain's CDR3 is CATQPSQGTQYF. CDR3 nucleotides: TGTGCCACCCAACCTTCGCAGGGGACCCAGTACTTC.

The genes are TRBV3-1 (or the pseudogene TRBV3-2) and TRBJ1-1, with a tentative D call TRBD1 (6 bases). The CDR3 has 16 residues. Trimming took off 7 bases at V and 4 bases at J, with 22 bases between the two ends. The V gene's germline CDR1 is LGHDT and CDR2 YNNKEL (reference sequence). In nucleotides, the CDR3 is TGTGCCAGCAACAACAAAGGGGGAAACAGGGTCACTGAAGCTTTCTTT. The encoded protein is CASNNKGGNRVTEAFF.

This clone is a singleton in its sample. The rearrangement joins TRBV30 to TRBJ2-2, with TRBD2 matching 8 bases. CDR1 GTSNPN and CDR2 SVGIG come from the germline V gene (reference sequence). After removal of 8 bases from V and 2 bases from J, the junction contained 22 bases not matched to a gene. This CDR3 comprises 19 residues. CDR3 amino acids: CAVKLTTSGLNLNTGELFF. In nucleotides, the CDR3 is TGTGCCGTCAAACTAACTACTAGCGGACTGAACTTAAACACCGGGGAGCTGTTTTTT.

The rearrangement uses TRBV19 and TRBJ2-5; 13 bases are shared with TRBD2. CDR3 length: 15 residues. CDR1 is LNHDA, CDR2 SQIVND, per germline (reference sequence). With 10 bases clipped from V and 2 bases from J, the junction kept 7 bases outside the gene matches. CDR3 region: CATRTSGRWQETQYF. CDR3 DNA: TGTGCCACTCGGACTAGCGGGAGATGGCAAGAGACCCAGTACTTC.

The V gene is TRBV5-8, the J gene TRBJ2-1; 11 nucleotides align to TRBD2. V trimming: 0 bases; J trimming: 6 bases; junction bases outside the gene matches: 2. Germline loops: CDR1 SGHTS, CDR2 YDEGEE. The CDR3 runs to 15 residues. The CDR3 region has the DNA TGTGCCAGCAGCTTGGGACTAGCGGGATTCAATGAGCAGTTCTTC. Translation: CASSLGLAGFNEQFF. Combining the CDR3 with reference TRBV5-8 and TRBJ2-1 gives the whole variable domain EAGVTQSPTHLIKTRGQQATLRCSPISGHTSVYWYQQALGLGLQFLLWYDEGEERNRGNFPPRFSGRQFPNYSSELNVNALELEDSALYLCASSLGLAGFNEQFFGPGTRLTVL.

The chain uses TRBV19 and TRBJ1-5; maybe TRBD1 (5 bases). The germline CDR1 and CDR2 sequences are LNHDA and SQIVND (reference sequence). The CDR3 runs 13 residues. V was shortened by 3 bases and J by 7 bases, with 10 bases between the two germline ends. The CDR3 DNA is TGTGCCAGTAGTATCGGGGGGAAACAGCCCCAGCATTTT. It codes for CASSIGGKQPQHF.

This chain uses TRBV7-2 with TRBJ1-3; 7 bases line up with TRBD1. With 5 bases clipped from V and 4 bases from J, the junction kept 5 bases outside the gene matches. CDR1 and CDR2 from the germline V gene are SGHTA and FQGNSA. This CDR3 comprises 14 residues. DNA for the CDR3: TGTGCCAGCAGCCCCCAAGGGGGCGGAAACACCATATATTTT. It specifies CASSPQGGGNTIYF.

The chain is built from TRBV18 and TRBJ1-4; D gene uncertain. Trimming left V 4 bases short and J 0 bases short, with 9 bases between. CDR3 length: 15 amino acids. Germline lookup yields CDR1 KGHSH and CDR2 LQKENI. The DNA of the CDR3 is TGTGCCAGCTCACTGGTCGGTGCAACTAATGAAAAACTGTTTTTT. Translating it yields CASSLVGATNEKLFF.

In its sample, this clone was seen a few times. This rearrangement joins TRBV18 to TRBJ1-2, with TRBD1 matching 9 bases. V was pared by 4 bases and J by 2 bases, with 5 bases of the junction left unmatched. The CDR3 is 15 amino acids. In germline, CDR1 is KGHSH, CDR2 LQKENI. This CDR3 reads CASSQQGAVNYGYTF. In nucleotides, the CDR3 is TGTGCCAGCTCACAACAGGGGGCGGTAAACTATGGCTACACCTTC.

V is TRBV27 and J is TRBJ2-1; 7 bases are a match to TRBD2. The germline gives CDR1 MNHEY, CDR2 SMNVEV (reference sequence). The CDR3 sequence is 18 residues long. Losses at the gene ends were 1 base for V and 0 bases for J; bases not matched to a gene: 9. The CDR3 DNA sequence: TGTGCCAGCAGTTTATTAGCGGGTGGTCGCGGCTCCTACAATGAGCAGTTCTTC. Its protein is CASSLLAGGRGSYNEQFF.

The chain couples TRBV6-5 to TRBJ1-2, with a tentative D call TRBD1 (5 bases). Between the trimmed V and J ends, which lost 0 bases and 4 bases, there was a span of 12 bases. The CDR3 covers 15 residues. The germline V gene encodes CDR1 MNHEY and CDR2 SVGAGI. CDR3 in amino acids: CASSYSIPGPYGYTF. The DNA for the CDR3 is TGTGCCAGCAGTTACTCAATTCCAGGGCCCTATGGCTACACCTTC.

This chain uses TRBV5-1 with TRBJ2-3; 11 bases are shared with TRBD2. From germline, CDR1 is SGHRS and CDR2 YFSETQ. This CDR3 is built from 16 residues. Unmatched junction bases numbered 6, after V lost 4 bases and J lost 2 bases. CDR3 sequence (DNA): TGCGCCAGCAGCGGGATGACTAGCGGGGCCACAGATACGCAGTATTTT. This translates into CASSGMTSGATDTQYF.

The V gene is TRBV7-2, the J gene TRBJ2-7, with D perhaps matching TRBD2 (5 bases). The germline V gene has CDR1 SGHTA and CDR2 FQGNSA. V was clipped by 2 bases and J by 5 bases, with 7 bases between them. The CDR3 is 12 amino acids. The CDR3 nucleotides are TGTGCCAGCAGCTTATACGGGGACGAGCAGTACTTC. It translates to CASSLYGDEQYF.

V gene TRBV9 combines with J gene TRBJ1-2; D possibly corresponds to TRBD1 (5 bases). The CDR3 is 14 amino acids. Germline V gene lookup returns CDR1 SGDLS and CDR2 YYNGEE. Trimming shortened V by 0 bases and J by 6 bases, and 12 bases separated the two germline ends. The CDR3 DNA is TGTGCCAGCAGCGTAGATGTGGGGGGAGATGGCTACACCTTC. Protein: CASSVDVGGDGYTF.

This CDR3 reads CASSPKVSDTTYEQYF. In DNA, the CDR3 is TGCGCCAGCAGCCCGAAGGTTTCGGACACCACTTACGAGCAGTACTTC. The gene calls are TRBV5-1 and TRBJ2-7, with D perhaps matching TRBD1 (5 bases). The CDR3 has 16 amino acids. V gave up 4 bases and J gave up 4 bases, with 21 bases separating them. Germline CDR1 reads SGHRS; CDR2 reads YFSETQ.

V and J are TRBV5-1 and TRBJ1-4; D is possibly TRBD1 (5 bases). The V and J ends lost 0 bases and 5 bases respectively, with 8 bases between them. Germline V gene data show CDR1 as SGHRS and CDR2 as YFSETQ. The CDR3 loop spans 14 amino acids. CDR3 sequence reads: CASSLATGNEKLFF. CDR3 coding DNA: TGCGCCAGCAGCTTGGCCACAGGAAATGAAAAACTGTTTTTT.

V gene TRBV6-5 combines with J gene TRBJ2-1, with D tentatively TRBD1 (5 bases). Germline V gene data show CDR1 as MNHEY and CDR2 as SVGAGI. V lost 4 bases and J lost 8, with 21 bases in between. CDR3 length: 16 amino acids. The DNA of the CDR3 is TGTGCCAGCAGTTCGGGTGGGGCAGTTAGGTGGGATGAGCAGTTCTTC. Translation: CASSSGGAVRWDEQFF.

The CDR3 region has the DNA TGTGCCAGCAGCCAAGGCCCCGGGACAGGGGCCTGGAATTCACCCCTCCACTTT. This translates into CASSQGPGTGAWNSPLHF. The rearrangement uses TRBV14 and TRBJ1-6, with 10 positions matching TRBD1. V lost 1 base, J lost 7 bases, and 10 bases stayed unmatched. CDR3 size: 18 residues. The germline gives CDR1 SGHDN, CDR2 FVKESK.

This chain connects TRBV30 to TRBJ1-2, with 8 bases fitting TRBD1. CDR3 length equals 15 residues. CDR1 and CDR2 (germline): GTSNPN, SVGIG (reference sequence). Unmatched junction bases numbered 10, after V lost 2 bases and J lost 5 bases. The CDR3 region is CAWSTPRTGSYGYTF. CDR3 nucleotide sequence: TGTGCCTGGAGTACGCCCCGGACAGGGTCGTATGGCTACACCTTC.

V and J are TRBV3-1 (or the pseudogene TRBV3-2) and TRBJ1-4; 7 bases line up with TRBD1. Germline V gene data show CDR1 as LGHDT and CDR2 as YNNKEL (reference sequence). Germline trimming cut 1 base from V and 15 bases from J; bases unmatched to any gene: 8. The CDR3 sequence is 13 residues long. This chain's CDR3 is CASSQGRGGGMFF. DNA of the CDR3: TGTGCCAGCAGCCAAGGAAGAGGGGGCGGAATGTTTTTT.

This sequence joins TRBV6-1 and TRBJ1-2, with D uncertain. This CDR3 contains 14 residues. Germline loops: CDR1 MNHNS, CDR2 SASEGT. V lost 2 bases, J lost 5 bases, and 12 bases lay in between. CDR3 sequence reads: CASSESRRPYGYTF. Written as DNA, the CDR3 is TGTGCCAGCAGTGAATCAAGGAGGCCTTATGGCTACACCTTC.